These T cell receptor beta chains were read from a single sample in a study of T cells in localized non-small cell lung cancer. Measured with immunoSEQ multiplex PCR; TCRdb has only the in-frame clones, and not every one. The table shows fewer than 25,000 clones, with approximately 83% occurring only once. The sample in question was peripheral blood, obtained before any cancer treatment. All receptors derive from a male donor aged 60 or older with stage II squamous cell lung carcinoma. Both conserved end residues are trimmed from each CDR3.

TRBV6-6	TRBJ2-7	ASSPRGLGSYEQY
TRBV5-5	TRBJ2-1	ASSLEGAAYNEQF
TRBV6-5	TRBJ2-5	ASSQFTGQETQY
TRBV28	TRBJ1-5	ASSLSEGDQPQH
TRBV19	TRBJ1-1	ASSPLGPRGWDTEAF
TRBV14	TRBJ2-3	ASSQRGVAADTQY
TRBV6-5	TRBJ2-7	ASRQGDGEQY
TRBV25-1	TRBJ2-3	ASSDFLTSGTDTQY
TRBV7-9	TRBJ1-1	ASSSDADRGGGRTEAF
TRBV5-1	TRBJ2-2	ASSFEGNTGELF
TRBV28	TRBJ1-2	ASSPFGDSYGYT
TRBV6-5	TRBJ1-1	ASSRDRVVTEAF
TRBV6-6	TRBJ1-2	ASSYRVHYGYT
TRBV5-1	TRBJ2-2	ASSWDSANTGELF
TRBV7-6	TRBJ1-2	ASTGYRSYGYT
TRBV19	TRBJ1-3	ASIDDHSGNTIY
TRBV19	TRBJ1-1	ASSLFQENTEAF
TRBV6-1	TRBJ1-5	ATSDSNQPQH
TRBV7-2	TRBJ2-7	ASSLDSSGDYEQY
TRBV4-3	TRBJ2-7	ASSPRLAGNYEQY
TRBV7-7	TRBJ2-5	ASSQQGAGETQY
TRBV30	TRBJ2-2	AWTTLAGNTGELF
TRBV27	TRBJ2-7	ASTGQGAHEQY
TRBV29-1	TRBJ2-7	SVGTGAYEQY
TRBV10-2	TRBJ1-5	ASSGTSNQPQH
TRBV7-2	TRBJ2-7	ASSLGPRTYEQY
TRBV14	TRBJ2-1	ASSHHTGRASYNEQF
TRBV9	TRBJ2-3	ASSFAAGAFTDTQY